This T cell receptor (beta chain) was sequenced in a study of immune heterogeneity within non-small cell lung tumors. General observations from the study: Different tumor locations in one patient shared dominant CDR3 beta clonotypes yet harbored unique high-frequency clones. Across individual patients, the high-frequency T-cell receptor beta clonotypes were largely distinct.

The length of the CDR3 is 14 residues. The V and J ends lost 6 bases and 3 bases, in that order; junction bases with no gene match: 5. CDR1 is SGHAT, CDR2 FQDESV, per germline (reference sequence). This clonotype was detected many times. Its antigen is still unknown. Multiplex PCR employing 32 V and 13 J primers generated amplicons of the TCR beta CDR3. One entry per CDR3 protein results from TCRdb running MiXCR on the multiplex PCR reads. The top ten clones hold under 4.5% of a sample with roughly 10,000 distinct CDR3 sequences, under 20% of them seen once. The starting template was genomic DNA from bulk tumor, roughly 610 ng per sample. Spaced far apart, several biopsies were taken from each primary tumor during surgery. Before undergoing curative surgery, patients had newly diagnosed non-small cell lung cancer that was untreated.

The sequence was collected from a man in his forties with non-small cell lung cancer. The specimen was lung tumor tissue. The chain joins TRBV11-1 to TRBJ2-3; TRBD2 aligns across 8 bases. The CDR3 spells CASRGLAPTDTQYF. The CDR3 DNA reads as TGTGCCAGCAGAGGACTAGCTCCTACAGATACGCAGTATTTT.